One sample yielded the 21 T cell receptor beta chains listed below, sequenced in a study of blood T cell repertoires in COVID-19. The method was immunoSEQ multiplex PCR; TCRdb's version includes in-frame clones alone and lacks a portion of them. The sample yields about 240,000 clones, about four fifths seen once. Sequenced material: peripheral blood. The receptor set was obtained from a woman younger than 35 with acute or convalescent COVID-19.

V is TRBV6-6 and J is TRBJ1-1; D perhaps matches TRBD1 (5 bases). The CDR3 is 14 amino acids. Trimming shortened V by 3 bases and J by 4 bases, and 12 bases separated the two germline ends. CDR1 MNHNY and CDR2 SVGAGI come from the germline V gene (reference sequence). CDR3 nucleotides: TGTGCCAGCAGTTATCAGGGCGGCAGCACTGAAGCTTTCTTT. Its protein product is CASSYQGGSTEAFF.

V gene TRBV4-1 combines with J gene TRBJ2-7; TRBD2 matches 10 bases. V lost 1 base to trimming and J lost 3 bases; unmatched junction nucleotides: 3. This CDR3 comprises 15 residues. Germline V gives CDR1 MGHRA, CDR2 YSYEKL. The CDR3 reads CASSQASGRGYEQYF. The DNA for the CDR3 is TGCGCCAGCAGCCAAGCTAGCGGGAGAGGCTACGAGCAGTACTTC.

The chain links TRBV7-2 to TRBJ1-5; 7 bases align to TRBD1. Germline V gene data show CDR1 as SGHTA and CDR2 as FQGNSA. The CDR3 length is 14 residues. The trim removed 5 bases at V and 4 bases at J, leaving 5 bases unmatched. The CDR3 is CASSLRTGNQPQHF. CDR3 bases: TGTGCCAGCAGCCTCCGGACAGGTAATCAGCCCCAGCATTTT.

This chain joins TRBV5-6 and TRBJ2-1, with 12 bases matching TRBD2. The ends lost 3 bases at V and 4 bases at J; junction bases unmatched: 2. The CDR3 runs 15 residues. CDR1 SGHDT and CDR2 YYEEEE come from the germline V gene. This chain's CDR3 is CASSWTSGTYNEQFF. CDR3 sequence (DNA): TGTGCCAGCAGCTGGACTAGCGGGACATACAATGAGCAGTTCTTC.

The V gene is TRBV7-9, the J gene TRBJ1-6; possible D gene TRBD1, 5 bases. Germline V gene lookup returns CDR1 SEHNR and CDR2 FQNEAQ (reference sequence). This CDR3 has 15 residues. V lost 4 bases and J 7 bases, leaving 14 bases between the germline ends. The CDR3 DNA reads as TGTGCCAGCAGCTCGCAGGGTCGGGAGAATTCACCCCTCCACTTT. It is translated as CASSSQGRENSPLHF. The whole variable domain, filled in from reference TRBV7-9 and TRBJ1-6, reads DTGVSQNPRHKITKRGQNVTFRCDPISEHNRLYWYRQTLGQGPEFLTYFQNEAQLEKSRLLSDRFSAERPKGSFSTLEIQRTEQGDSAMYLCASSSQGRENSPLHFGNGTRLTVT.

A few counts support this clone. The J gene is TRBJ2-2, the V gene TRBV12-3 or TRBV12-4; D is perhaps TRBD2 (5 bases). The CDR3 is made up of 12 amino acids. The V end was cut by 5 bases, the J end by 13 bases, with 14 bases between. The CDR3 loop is CASSMTGFGLFF. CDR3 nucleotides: TGTGCCAGCAGTATGACGGGGTTCGGGCTGTTTTTT.

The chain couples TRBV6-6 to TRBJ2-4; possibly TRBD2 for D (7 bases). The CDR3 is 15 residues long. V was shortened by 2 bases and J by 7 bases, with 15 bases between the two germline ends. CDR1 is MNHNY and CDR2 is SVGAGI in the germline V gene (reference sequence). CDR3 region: CASSYGGAGVNIQYF. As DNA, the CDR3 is TGTGCCAGCAGTTACGGGGGGGCAGGGGTCAACATTCAGTACTTC.

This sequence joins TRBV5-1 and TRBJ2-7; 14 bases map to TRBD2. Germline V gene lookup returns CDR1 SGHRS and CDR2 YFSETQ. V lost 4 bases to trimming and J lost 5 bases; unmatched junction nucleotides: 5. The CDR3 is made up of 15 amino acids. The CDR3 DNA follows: TGCGCCAGCAGCGCGGGACTAGCGGGAGTCGACGAGCAGTACTTC. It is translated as CASSAGLAGVDEQYF.

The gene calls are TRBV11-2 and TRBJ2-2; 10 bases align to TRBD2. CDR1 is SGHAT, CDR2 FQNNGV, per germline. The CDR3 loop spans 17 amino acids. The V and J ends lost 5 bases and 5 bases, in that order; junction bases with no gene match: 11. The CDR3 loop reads CASSQIRAGGGTGELFF. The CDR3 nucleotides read TGTGCCAGCAGCCAGATTCGAGCGGGAGGGGGGACCGGGGAGCTGTTTTTT.

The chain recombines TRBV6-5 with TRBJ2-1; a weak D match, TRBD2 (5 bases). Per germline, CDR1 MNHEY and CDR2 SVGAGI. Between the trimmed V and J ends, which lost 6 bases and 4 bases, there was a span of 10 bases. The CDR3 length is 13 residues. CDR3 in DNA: TGTGCCAGCAGCCTTCTAGCTTACAATGAGCAGTTCTTC. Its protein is CASSLLAYNEQFF.

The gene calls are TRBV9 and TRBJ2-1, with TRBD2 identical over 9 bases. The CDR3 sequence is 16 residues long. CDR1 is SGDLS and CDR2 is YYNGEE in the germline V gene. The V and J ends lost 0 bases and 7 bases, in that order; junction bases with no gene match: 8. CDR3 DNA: TGTGCCAGCAGCGTAGTCCCAGCGGGAGGAAGTAATGAGCAGTTCTTC. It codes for CASSVVPAGGSNEQFF.

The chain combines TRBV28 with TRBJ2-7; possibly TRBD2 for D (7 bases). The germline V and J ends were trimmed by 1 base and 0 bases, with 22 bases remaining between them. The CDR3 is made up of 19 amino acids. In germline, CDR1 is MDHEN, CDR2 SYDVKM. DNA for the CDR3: TGTGCCAGCAGTTTATTTTCCCTGAGGGGGAGGGCCTCCTCCTACGAGCAGTACTTC. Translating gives CASSLFSLRGRASSYEQYF.

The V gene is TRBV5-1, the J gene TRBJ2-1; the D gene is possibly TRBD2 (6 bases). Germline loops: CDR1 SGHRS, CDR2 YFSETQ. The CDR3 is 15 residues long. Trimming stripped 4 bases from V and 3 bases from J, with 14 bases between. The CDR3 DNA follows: TGCGCCAGCAGCGCTGGCGGGACCAGCTACAATGAGCAGTTCTTC. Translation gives CASSAGGTSYNEQFF.

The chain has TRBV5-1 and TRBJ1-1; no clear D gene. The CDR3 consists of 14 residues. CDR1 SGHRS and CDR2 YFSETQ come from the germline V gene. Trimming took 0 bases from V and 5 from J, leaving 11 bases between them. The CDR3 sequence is CASSLAAGRTEAFF. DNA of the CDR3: TGCGCCAGCAGCTTGGCGGCGGGTCGGACTGAAGCTTTCTTT. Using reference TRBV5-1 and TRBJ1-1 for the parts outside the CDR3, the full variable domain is KAGVTQTPRYLIKTRGQQVTLSCSPISGHRSVSWYQQTPGQGLQFLFEYFSETQRNKGNFPGRFSGRQFSNSRSEMNVSTLELGDSALYLCASSLAAGRTEAFFGQGTRLTVV.

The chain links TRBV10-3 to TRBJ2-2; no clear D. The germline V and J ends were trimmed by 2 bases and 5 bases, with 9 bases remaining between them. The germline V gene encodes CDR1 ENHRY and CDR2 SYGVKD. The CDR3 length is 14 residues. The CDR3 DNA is TGTGCCATCAGTGAGGGGCAGCCAACCGGGGAGCTGTTTTTT. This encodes CAISEGQPTGELFF.

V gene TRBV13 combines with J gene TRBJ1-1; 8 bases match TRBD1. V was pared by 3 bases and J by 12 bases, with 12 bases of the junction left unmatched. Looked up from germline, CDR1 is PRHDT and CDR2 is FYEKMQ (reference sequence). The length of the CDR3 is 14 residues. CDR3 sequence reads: CASSLADRGAWSFF. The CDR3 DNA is TGTGCCAGCAGCTTGGCAGACAGGGGCGCCTGGTCTTTCTTT.

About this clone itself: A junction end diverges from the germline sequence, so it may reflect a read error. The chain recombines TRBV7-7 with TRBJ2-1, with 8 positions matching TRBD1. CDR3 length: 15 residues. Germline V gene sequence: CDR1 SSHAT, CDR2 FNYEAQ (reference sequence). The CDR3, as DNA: TGTGCTAGCAGCGCCGGGACAGGACCCTACAATGAGCAGTTCTTC. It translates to CASSAGTGPYNEQFF.

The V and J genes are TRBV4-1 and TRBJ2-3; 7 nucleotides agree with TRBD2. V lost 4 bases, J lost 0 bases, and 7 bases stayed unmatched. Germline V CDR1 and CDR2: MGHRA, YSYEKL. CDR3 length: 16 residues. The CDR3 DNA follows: TGCGCCAGCAGCCTCCCACCGGGGGGAAGCACAGATACGCAGTATTTT. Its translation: CASSLPPGGSTDTQYF.

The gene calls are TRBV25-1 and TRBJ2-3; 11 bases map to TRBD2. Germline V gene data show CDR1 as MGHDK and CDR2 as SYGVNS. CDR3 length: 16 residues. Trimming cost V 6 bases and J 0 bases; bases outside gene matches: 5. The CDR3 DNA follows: TGTGCCAGCAGCCAGGGACTAGCGGCTAGCACAGATACGCAGTATTTT. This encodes CASSQGLAASTDTQYF.

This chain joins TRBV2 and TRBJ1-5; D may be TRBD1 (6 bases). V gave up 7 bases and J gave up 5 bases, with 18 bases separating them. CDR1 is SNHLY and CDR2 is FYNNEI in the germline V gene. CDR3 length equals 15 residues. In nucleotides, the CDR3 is TGTGCCAGCACCACATCCCGGGACACCGATCAGCCCCAGCATTTT. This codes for CASTTSRDTDQPQHF.

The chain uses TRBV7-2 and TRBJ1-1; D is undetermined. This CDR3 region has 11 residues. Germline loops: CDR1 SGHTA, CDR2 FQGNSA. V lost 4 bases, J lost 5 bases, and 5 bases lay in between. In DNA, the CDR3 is TGTGCCAGCAGCTCCGTTACTGAAGCTTTCTTT. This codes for CASSSVTEAFF.